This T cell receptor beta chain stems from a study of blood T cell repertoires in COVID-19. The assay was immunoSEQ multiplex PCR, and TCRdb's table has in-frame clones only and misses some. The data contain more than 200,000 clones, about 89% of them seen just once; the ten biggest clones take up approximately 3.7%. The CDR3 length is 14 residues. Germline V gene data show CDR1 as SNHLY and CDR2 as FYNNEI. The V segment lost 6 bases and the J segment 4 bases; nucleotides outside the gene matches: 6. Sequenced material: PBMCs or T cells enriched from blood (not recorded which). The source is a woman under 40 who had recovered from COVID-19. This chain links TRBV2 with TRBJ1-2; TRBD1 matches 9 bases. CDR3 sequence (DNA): TGTGCCAGCAGGGGACAGGGACCGGGCTATGGCTACACCTTC. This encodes CASRGQGPGYGYTF.